This T cell receptor beta chain comes out of a study of control samples from healthy donors and cancer patients. In its sample, this clone was seen once. The V segment lost 4 bases and the J segment 2 bases; nucleotides outside the gene matches: 11. The CDR3 runs 17 residues. Germline CDR1 is SGHNT and CDR2 is YYREEE (reference sequence). Data came from immunoSEQ multiplex PCR; TCRdb stores just in-frame clones and leaves some out. The profile shows roughly 20,000 clones, roughly 84% of them singletons. This rearrangement joins TRBV5-4 to TRBJ2-5, with TRBD2 matching over 10 bases. The clonotype comes from a man between 60 and 75 years old with head and neck cancer. Sequences were obtained from PBMCs. For the CDR3, the DNA is TGTGCCAGCAGCCCGGGGACTAGCGCCACCCAACAAGAGACCCAGTACTTC. Amino acid sequence: CASSPGTSATQQETQYF.